This TCR beta chain was documented in a study of blood T cell repertoires in COVID-19. Study-level information: Acute and convalescent COVID-19 specimens originated in the United States, Italy and Spain. The cDNA or gDNA used as material had been derived from T cells, B-cell-depleted T cells, or PBMCs.

Measured with immunoSEQ multiplex PCR; TCRdb has only the in-frame clones, and not every one. The table includes more than 250,000 clones, roughly 86% detected once. Sequences were obtained from peripheral blood. This clonotype was obtained from a woman aged 25 to 39 who had recovered from COVID-19.

The DNA for the CDR3 is TGTGCCAGCAGTTACGCAGGGGCCGCCACAGATACGCAGTATTTT. It translates to CASSYAGAATDTQYF. The V call is TRBV6-6, the J call TRBJ2-3; tentatively, D is TRBD1 (6 bases). Germline V lookup: CDR1 MNHNY, CDR2 SVGAGI (reference sequence). Trimming left V 2 bases short and J 2 bases short, with 11 bases between. The CDR3 contains 15 residues.